Reported below is one TCR beta chain. Its matching antigen is unknown. The assay was immunoSEQ multiplex PCR, and TCRdb's table has in-frame clones only and misses some. Here the sample spans hundreds of thousands of clones, approximately 83% being singletons. This record belongs to a study of cytomegalovirus exposure and HLA in healthy donors. Study findings and constraints: In vitro assays verified that three CMV-associated chains recognized CMV antigens specifically.

The CDR3 extends over 14 amino acids. V was shortened by 2 bases and J by 3 bases, with 10 bases between the two germline ends. Looked up from germline, CDR1 is SNHLY and CDR2 is FYNNEI. The sequence was collected from a woman in her twenties or thirties in good health and CMV-seropositive. The gene calls are TRBV2 and TRBJ1-2, with D perhaps TRBD1 (6 bases). The sample consisted of PBMCs. In nucleotides, the CDR3 is TGTGCCAGCAGTGAAACGACAGGCTACTATGGCTACACCTTC. This gives the protein CASSETTGYYGYTF.